This entry features one TCR beta chain sequence. This specimen belongs to a study of OX40 agonist ivuxolimab in advanced cancers. Background on the study: Prior checkpoint blockade (anti-PD-1, anti-PD-L1 or anti-CTLA-4) was permitted; approximately 40% had it.

Clones were sequenced by immunoSEQ multiplex PCR, and TCRdb holds only the in-frame ones, with some missing. Of about 69,000 clones listed, about 84% are singletons. Germline V gene data show CDR1 as MNHEY and CDR2 as SMNVEV (reference sequence). V lost 2 bases and J 10 bases, leaving 21 bases between the germline ends. The CDR3 has 17 residues. The sample was CD4+ or CD8+ T cells sorted from blood, taken in a trial of the OX40 agonist ivuxolimab. The source of this sequence is an adult with an advanced solid tumor such as melanoma, head and neck, liver or kidney cancer. J is TRBJ1-6 and V is TRBV27; D possibly corresponds to TRBD1 (5 bases). The CDR3 nucleotides read TGTGCCAGCAGTTTAAAGAGTAACGCCCAGGGAACATCACCCCTCCACTTT. Its protein product is CASSLKSNAQGTSPLHF.